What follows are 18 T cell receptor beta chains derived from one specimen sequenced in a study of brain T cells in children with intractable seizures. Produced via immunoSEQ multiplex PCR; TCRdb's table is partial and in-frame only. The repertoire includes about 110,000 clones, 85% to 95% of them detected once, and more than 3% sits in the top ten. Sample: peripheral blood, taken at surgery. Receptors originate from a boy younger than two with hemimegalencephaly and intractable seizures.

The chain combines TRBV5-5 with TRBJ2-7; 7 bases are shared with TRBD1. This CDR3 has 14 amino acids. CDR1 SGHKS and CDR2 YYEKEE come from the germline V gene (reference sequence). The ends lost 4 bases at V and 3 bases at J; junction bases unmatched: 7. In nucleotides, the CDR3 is TGTGCCAGCAGCCGGAGCCGGGACAGCTACGAGCAGTACTTC. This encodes CASSRSRDSYEQYF.

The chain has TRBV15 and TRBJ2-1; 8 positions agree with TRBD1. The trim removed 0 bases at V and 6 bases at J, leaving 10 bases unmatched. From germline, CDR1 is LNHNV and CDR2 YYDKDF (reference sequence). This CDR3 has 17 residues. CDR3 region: CATSRERGQERVNEQFF. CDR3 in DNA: TGTGCCACCAGCAGAGAGCGGGGACAGGAGAGGGTCAATGAGCAGTTCTTC.

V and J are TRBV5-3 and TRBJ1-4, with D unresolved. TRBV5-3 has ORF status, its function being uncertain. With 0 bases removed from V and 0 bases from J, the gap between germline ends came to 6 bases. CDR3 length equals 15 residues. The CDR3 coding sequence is TGTGCCAGAAGCTTGGGTGAGGCAACTAATGAAAAACTGTTTTTT. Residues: CARSLGEATNEKLFF.

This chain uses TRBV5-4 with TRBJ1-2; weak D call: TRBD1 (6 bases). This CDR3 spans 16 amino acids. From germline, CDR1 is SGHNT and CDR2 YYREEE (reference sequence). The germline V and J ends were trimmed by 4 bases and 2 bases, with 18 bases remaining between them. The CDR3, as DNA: TGTGCCAGCAGCCCTCCCCCGGGCAGGGGAAACTATGGCTACACCTTC. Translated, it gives CASSPPPGRGNYGYTF.

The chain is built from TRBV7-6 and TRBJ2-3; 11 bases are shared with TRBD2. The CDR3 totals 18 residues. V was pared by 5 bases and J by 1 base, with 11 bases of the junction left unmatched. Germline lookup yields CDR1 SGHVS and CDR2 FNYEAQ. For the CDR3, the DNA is TGTGCCAGCAGCGGACACCTAGGGACTAGCGGAGGCACAGATACGCAGTATTTT. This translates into CASSGHLGTSGGTDTQYF. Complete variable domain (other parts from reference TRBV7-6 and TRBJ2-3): GAGVSQSPRYKVTKRGQDVALRCDPISGHVSLYWYRQALGQGPEFLTYFNYEAQQDKSGLPNDRFSAERPEGSISTLTIQRTEQRDSAMYRCASSGHLGTSGGTDTQYFGPGTRLTVL.

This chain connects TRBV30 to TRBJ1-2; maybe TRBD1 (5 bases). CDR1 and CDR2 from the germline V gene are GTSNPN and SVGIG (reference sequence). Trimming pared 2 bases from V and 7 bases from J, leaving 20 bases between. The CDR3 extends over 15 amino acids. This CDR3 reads CAWSRTGRKKPGYTF. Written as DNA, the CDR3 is TGTGCCTGGAGTCGTACGGGACGGAAAAAACCTGGCTACACCTTC.

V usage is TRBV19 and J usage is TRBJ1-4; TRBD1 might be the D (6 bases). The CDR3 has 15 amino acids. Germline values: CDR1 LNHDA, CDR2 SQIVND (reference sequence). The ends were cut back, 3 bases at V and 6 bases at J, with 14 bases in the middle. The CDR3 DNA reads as TGTGCCAGTAGTATGTTGGGCAGGGGACATGAAAAACTGTTTTTT. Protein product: CASSMLGRGHEKLFF.

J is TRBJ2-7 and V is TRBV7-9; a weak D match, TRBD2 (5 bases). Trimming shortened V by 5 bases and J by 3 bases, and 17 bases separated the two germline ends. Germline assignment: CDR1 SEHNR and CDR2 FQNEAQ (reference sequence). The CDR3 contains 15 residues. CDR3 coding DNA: TGTGCCAGCAGCCCGAGAGAACTCCGGGGCTACGAGCAGTACTTC. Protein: CASSPRELRGYEQYF.

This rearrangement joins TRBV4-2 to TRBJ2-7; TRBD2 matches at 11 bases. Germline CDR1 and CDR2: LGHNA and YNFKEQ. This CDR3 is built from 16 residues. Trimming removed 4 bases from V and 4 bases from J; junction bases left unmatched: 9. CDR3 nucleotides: TGTGCCAGCAGCCGGACCGGGACTAGCGGCCAATACGAGCAGTACTTC. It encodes CASSRTGTSGQYEQYF.

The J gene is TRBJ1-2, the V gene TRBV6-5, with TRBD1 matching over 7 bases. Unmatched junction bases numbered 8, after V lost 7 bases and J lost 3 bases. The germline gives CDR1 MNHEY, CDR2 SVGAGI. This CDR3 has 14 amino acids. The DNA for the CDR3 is TGTGCCAGCATTGGGAGGGGGCGCGACTATGGCTACACCTTC. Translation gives CASIGRGRDYGYTF.

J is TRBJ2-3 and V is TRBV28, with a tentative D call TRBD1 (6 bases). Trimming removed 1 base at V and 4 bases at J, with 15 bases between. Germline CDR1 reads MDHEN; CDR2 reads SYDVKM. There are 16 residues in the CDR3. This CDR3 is CASSLFGGAVPDTQYF. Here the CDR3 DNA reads TGTGCCAGCAGTTTATTTGGGGGCGCGGTCCCAGATACGCAGTATTTT.

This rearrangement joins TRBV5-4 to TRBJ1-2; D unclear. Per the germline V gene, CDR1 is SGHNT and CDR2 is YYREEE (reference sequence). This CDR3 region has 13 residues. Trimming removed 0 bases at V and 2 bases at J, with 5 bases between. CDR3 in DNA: TGTGCCAGCAGCTTGGAAACAAACTATGGCTACACCTTC. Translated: CASSLETNYGYTF. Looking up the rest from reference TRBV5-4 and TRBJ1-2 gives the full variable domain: ETGVTQSPTHLIKTRGQQVTLRCSSQSGHNTVSWYQQALGQGPQFIFQYYREEENGRGNFPPRFSGLQFPNYSSELNVNALELDDSALYLCASSLETNYGYTFGSGTRLTVV.

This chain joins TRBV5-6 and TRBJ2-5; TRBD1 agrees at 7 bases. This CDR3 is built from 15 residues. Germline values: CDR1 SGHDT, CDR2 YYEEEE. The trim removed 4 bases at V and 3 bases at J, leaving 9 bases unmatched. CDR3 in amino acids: CASSLTGTAKETQYF. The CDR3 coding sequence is TGTGCCAGCAGCCTAACCGGGACAGCTAAAGAGACCCAGTACTTC.

CDR3 amino acids: CASSSPRTSGTDTQYF. In DNA form, the CDR3 reads TGTGCCAGCAGTTCCCCCAGGACTAGCGGCACAGATACGCAGTATTTT. The rearrangement uses TRBV28 and TRBJ2-3; TRBD2 matches 9 bases. CDR1 and CDR2 from the germline V gene are MDHEN and SYDVKM. The CDR3 runs to 16 residues. V shed 4 bases, J shed 1 base, and the junction held 6 bases outside the gene matches.

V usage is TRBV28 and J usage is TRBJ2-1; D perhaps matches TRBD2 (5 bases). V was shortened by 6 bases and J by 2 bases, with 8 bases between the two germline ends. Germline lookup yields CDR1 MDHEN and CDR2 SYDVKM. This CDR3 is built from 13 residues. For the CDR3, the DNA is TGTGCCAGCAGCCGGGAAACCTACAATGAGCAGTTCTTC. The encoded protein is CASSRETYNEQFF.

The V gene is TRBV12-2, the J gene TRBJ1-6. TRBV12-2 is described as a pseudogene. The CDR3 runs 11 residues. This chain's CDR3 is CASRFNSPLHF. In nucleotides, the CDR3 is TGTGCAAGTCGCTTTAATTCACCCCTCCACTTT.

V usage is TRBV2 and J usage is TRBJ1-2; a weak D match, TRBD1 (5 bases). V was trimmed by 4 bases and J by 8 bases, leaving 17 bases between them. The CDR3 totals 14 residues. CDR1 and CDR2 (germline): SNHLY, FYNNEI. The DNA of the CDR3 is TGTGCCAGCAGTGGGGTCGGAGGCCCAGGGGGCTACACCTTC. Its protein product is CASSGVGGPGGYTF. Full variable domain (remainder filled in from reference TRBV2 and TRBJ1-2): EPEVTQTPSHQVTQMGQEVILRCVPISNHLYFYWYRQILGQKVEFLVSFYNNEISEKSEIFDDQFSVERPDGSNFTLKIRSTKLEDSAMYFCASSGVGGPGGYTFGSGTRLTVV.

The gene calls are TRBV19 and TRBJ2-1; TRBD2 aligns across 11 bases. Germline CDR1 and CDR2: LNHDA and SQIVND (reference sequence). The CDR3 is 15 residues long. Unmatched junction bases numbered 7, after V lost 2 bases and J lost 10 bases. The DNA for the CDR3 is TGTGCCAGTAGTATATTAGGGACTAGCGGATCCGAGCAGTTCTTC. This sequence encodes CASSILGTSGSEQFF.